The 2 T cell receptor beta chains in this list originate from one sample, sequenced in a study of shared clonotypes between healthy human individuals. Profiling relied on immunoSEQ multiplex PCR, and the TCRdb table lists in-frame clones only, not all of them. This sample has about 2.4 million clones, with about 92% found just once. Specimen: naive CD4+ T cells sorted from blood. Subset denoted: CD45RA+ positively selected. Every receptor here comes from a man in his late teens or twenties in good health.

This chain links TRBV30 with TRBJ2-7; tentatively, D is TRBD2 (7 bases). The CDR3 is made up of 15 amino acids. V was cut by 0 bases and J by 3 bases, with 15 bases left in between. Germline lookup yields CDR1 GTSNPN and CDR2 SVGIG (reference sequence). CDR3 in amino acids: CAWSVWEGGYYEQYF. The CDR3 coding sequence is TGTGCCTGGAGTGTATGGGAGGGGGGATACTACGAGCAGTACTTC.

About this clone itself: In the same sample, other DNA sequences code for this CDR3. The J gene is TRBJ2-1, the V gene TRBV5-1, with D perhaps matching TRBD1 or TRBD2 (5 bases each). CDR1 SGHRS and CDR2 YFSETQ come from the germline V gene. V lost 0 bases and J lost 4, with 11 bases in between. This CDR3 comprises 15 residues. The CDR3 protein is CASSLGGASYNEQFF. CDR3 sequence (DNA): TGCGCCAGCAGCTTGGGAGGGGCCTCATACAATGAGCAGTTCTTC.